The rows below give T cell receptor beta chains drawn from one sample of a study of identical twins. TCRdb reprocessed the 5' RACE reads via MiXCR and lists one record per CDR3 protein. The data contain some 900,000 distinct CDR3 sequences, about 12% of them singletons. These data are also associated with another study on yellow fever vaccine responses in identical twins.

The sequenced sample consisted of PBMCs. The receptors originated from a woman aged 18-29 years in good health. Both conserved end residues are part of each CDR3. The order of the fields is J gene, V gene, CDR3 protein.

>TRBJ2-6|TRBV20-1
CSASIQGAGANALTF
>TRBJ2-7|TRBV5-1
CASSLELAGGGNEQYF
>TRBJ2-5|TRBV4-1
CASSQVSATRKETQYF
>TRBJ2-1|TRBV28
CASSSRSSPNEQFF
>TRBJ2-2|TRBV5-6
CASSPPSGENTGELFF
>TRBJ1-2|TRBV20-1
CSAMQGGQNYGYTF
>TRBJ2-2|TRBV9
CASSVVGTAGTGELFF
>TRBJ1-4|TRBV7-9
CASSSGTGTEKLFF
>TRBJ1-2|TRBV20-1
CSAIREENYGYTF
>TRBJ1-2|TRBV12-3/TRBV12-4
CASRGQGRYTF
>TRBJ1-1|TRBV28
CASSPGVGVPEAFF
>TRBJ2-2|TRBV28
CAAPSGTGELFF
>TRBJ2-4|TRBV21-1
CASSQDIIAKNIQYF